The present TCR beta chain was sequenced within a study of response to subunit inactivated influenza vaccine. Germline values: CDR1 ENHRY, CDR2 SYGVKD. J gave up 7 bases and V 6 bases, and 4 bases lay outside the gene matches. The CDR3 is 14 amino acids. Each CDR3 protein is one row after TCRdb ran MiXCR on the RT-PCR reads. The data show about 540,000 distinct CDR3 sequences, 20% to 25% seen once. In addition, the sample was reused for a study of T cells expressing NK-cell markers. According to that study: TCR beta cDNA was generated via 5'RACE template switching incorporating UMIs. CD3+CD56+NKG2C+, CD3+CD56+NKG2C- and CD3+CD56-NKG2C+ T cells, once sorted, supplied the TCR beta repertoires. HCMV seropositivity characterized seven of the eight sequenced donors, and seronegativity one. Several of the experiments relied on an anti-gamma-delta TCR antibody so that only alpha-beta TCR T cells were sorted. Leadership of the CD3+CD56-NKG2C+ fraction also belonged to these clonotypes in a handful of donors.

The rearrangement uses TRBV10-3 and TRBJ2-1; TRBD2 aligns across 12 bases. The sample here was CD4+ T cells sorted from PBMCs, taken 11 to 12 days after vaccination. The TCR was taken from a man between 50 and 59 years old who received an inactivated influenza vaccine. CDR3 bases: TGTGCCATCAGACCAGGACTAGCGGGGAATGAGCAGTTCTTC. It yields the protein CAIRPGLAGNEQFF.